A single TCR beta chain is shown here with its context. Antigen unknown. This sample stems from a study of beta chain features in type 1 diabetes. Notes on the study in general: A greater similarity of naive, central memory and Treg TCRB repertoires was seen among patients than among healthy donors. All four CD4+ subsets of Type 1 diabetes patients contained TCRB CDR3s that were moderately but significantly shorter.

Expressed TCRB transcripts got sequenced, as all isolated RNA was reverse transcribed. Sequenced naive, central memory and regulatory T cell samples produced an average of approximately 3.8 million reads. Method: immunoSEQ multiplex PCR; TCRdb's copy keeps in-frame clones and lacks some. The data hold about 270,000 clones, with roughly an eighth observed a single time. The clonotype comes from a man younger than 45 with type 1 diabetes. Material: naive CD4+ T cells from blood.

In nucleotides, the CDR3 is TGTGCCAGCAGCTTAGGTGGGACAGCCAGTCCCGAGCAGTACTTC. It specifies CASSLGGTASPEQYF. The V and J genes are TRBV7-2 and TRBJ2-7; TRBD1 agrees at 7 bases. CDR1 and CDR2 (germline): SGHTA, FQGNSA. V lost 1 base and J lost 6; bases outside the gene matches: 9. This CDR3 spans 15 amino acids.